The text below deals with one T cell receptor (beta chain). Its antigen remains unknown. These data originate in a study of CD8+ T cells in alopecia areata. Study overall: Each of the treated patients was given oral tofacitinib, 5 to 10 mg twice daily, for moderate-to-severe alopecia areata. Regarding the study as a whole: Scalp samples also yield sequences of resident alphabeta T cells from normal skin. Numerous clones, expanded in lesions, remained in scalp and blood during tofacitinib.

RNA extraction and reverse transcription yielded cDNA as sequencing template. Produced via immunoSEQ multiplex PCR; TCRdb's table is partial and in-frame only. The table records about 270,000 clones, about 62% of them present only once. Treatment denoted: oral pan-JAK inhibitor, 5-10 mg twice daily. Germline CDR1 reads SQVTM; CDR2 reads ANQGSEA. Between the trimmed V and J ends, which lost 7 bases and 6 bases, there was a span of 18 bases. The CDR3 loop spans 13 amino acids. J is TRBJ1-1 and V is TRBV29-1; D is perhaps TRBD1 (6 bases). The source is a human donor with alopecia areata. This material consisted of CD4+ T cells sorted from blood, taken at approximately week 51, from a patient treated with tofacitinib. Written as DNA, the CDR3 is TGCAGCGCCAAGGGTAACAGGGAAGCTGAAGCTTTCTTT. Translation gives CSAKGNREAEAFF.